This T cell receptor (beta chain) came from a study of somatic mutations in cytotoxic T cells in rheumatoid arthritis. Whole-study findings and limits: About an eighth of the roughly 60 patients had a largest CD8+ clone above 20% of CD8+ cells.

This clone rates as large. Its antigen is unidentified. The table came from immunoSEQ multiplex PCR; TCRdb's copy has only in-frame clones and leaves some out. The table has 14,000 or so clones, approximately 69% seen once. The CDR3 covers 15 residues. Germline values: CDR1 LNHDA, CDR2 SQIVND (reference sequence). V shed 4 bases, J shed 3 bases, and the junction held 5 bases outside the gene matches. This chain joins TRBV19 and TRBJ2-7; 11 nucleotides line up with TRBD2. This clonotype originated in an adult with rheumatoid arthritis. Sequencing used CD8+ T cells sorted from blood. This CDR3 reads CASSTTSGVGYEQYF. Written as DNA, the CDR3 is TGTGCCAGTAGTACGACTAGCGGGGTGGGCTACGAGCAGTACTTC.